One sample yielded the 6 T cell receptor beta chains listed below, sequenced in a study of blood T cells in healthy people across ages. Then a second PCR, running about 6 to 11 cycles, was carried out with a sample-barcoded 5' primer and a J-beta primer mix. TCRdb re-called the 5' RACE reads with MiXCR, one entry per CDR3 protein. The sample includes 800,000 or so distinct CDR3 sequences, around 25% of them seen just once. These data were likewise used in another study, on T cells of mothers and their children.

Sequencing was performed on blood. The receptors come from a boy aged 5-17 years in good health.

This rearrangement joins TRBV28 to TRBJ1-3; possible D gene TRBD1, 5 bases. The CDR3 length is 14 residues. V shed 4 bases and J shed 3 bases, with 10 bases lying between them. Germline CDR1 and CDR2: MDHEN and SYDVKM. The CDR3 DNA reads as TGTGCCAGCAGTTCCCCGGGGGATGGAAACACCATATATTTT. This codes for CASSSPGDGNTIYF.

The CDR3 coding sequence is TGTGCCAGCAGTTACTCTGGTGGTTTCGGCAGAATAGAGCGCAGCTTGAGAGAGCAGTACTTC. As protein: CASSYSGGFGRIERSLREQYF. The chain links TRBV6-2 or TRBV6-3 to TRBJ2-7; D is undetermined. CDR1 is MNHEY, CDR2 SVGEGT, per germline. CDR3 length equals 21 residues. Trimming cost V 0 bases and J 7 bases, with 34 bases left between them.

This sequence joins TRBV20-1 and TRBJ1-1, with 7 nucleotides matching TRBD1. Per the germline V gene, CDR1 is DFQATT and CDR2 is SNEGSKA (reference sequence). The V and J ends lost 0 bases and 4 bases, in that order; junction bases with no gene match: 2. The CDR3 contains 13 residues. CDR3 DNA sequence: TGCAGTGCTAGAGACAGGGGGACCACTGAAGCTTTCTTT. Protein sequence: CSARDRGTTEAFF.

The table lists this clonotype with a few counts. V is TRBV4-3 and J is TRBJ2-3, with D possibly being TRBD1 (6 bases). Trimming removed 0 bases from V and 2 bases from J, with 9 bases in between. The CDR3 totals 15 residues. CDR1 and CDR2 from the germline V gene are LGHNA and YSLEER. The DNA of the CDR3 is TGCGCCAGCAGCCAAGAACGGACAGCCACAGATACGCAGTATTTT. Translating it yields CASSQERTATDTQYF.

The V call is TRBV4-3, the J call TRBJ2-4; D is uncertain. The germline V and J ends were trimmed by 0 bases and 4 bases, with 13 bases remaining between them. This CDR3 comprises 16 residues. Germline loops: CDR1 LGHNA, CDR2 YSLEER. The CDR3 loop reads CASSQDLAVAKNIQYF. DNA for the CDR3: TGCGCCAGCAGCCAAGATCTGGCAGTCGCTAAAAACATTCAGTACTTC.

The chain couples TRBV3-1 to TRBJ2-7; a possible D gene is TRBD1 (6 bases). The CDR3 spans 12 residues. Germline assignment: CDR1 LGHDT and CDR2 YNNKEL (reference sequence). Trimming left V 3 bases short and J 7 bases short, with 10 bases between. The DNA for the CDR3 is TGTGCCAGCAGCCATAGAACAGGGGAGCAGTACTTC. Translated, it gives CASSHRTGEQYF.